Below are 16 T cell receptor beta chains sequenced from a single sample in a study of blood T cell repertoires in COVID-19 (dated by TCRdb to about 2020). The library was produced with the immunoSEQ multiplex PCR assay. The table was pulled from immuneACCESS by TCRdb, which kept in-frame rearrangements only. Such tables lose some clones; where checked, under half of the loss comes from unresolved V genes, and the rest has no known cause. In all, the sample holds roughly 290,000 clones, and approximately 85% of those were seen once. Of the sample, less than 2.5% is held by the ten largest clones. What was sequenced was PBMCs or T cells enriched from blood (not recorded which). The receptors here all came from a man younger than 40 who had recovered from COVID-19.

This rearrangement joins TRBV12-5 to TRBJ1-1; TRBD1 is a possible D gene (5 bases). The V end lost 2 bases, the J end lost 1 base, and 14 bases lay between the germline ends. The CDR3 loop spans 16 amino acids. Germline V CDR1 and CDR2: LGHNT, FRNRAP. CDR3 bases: TGTGCTAGTGGTTTGATGATCGGACATCCGAACACTGAAGCTTTCTTT. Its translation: CASGLMIGHPNTEAFF.

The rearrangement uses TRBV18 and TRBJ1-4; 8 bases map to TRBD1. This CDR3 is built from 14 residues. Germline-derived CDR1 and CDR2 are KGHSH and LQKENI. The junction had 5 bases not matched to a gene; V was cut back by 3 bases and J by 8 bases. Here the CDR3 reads CASSPRTGLEKLFF. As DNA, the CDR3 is TGTGCCAGCTCACCGAGGACAGGGTTAGAAAAACTGTTTTTT.

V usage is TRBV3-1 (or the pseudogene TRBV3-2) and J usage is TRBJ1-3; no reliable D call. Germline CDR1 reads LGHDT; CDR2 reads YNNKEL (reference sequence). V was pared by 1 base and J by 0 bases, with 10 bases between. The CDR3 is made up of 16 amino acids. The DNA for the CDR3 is TGTGCCAGCAGCCAAGTCCCCCTCCTCTCTGGAAACACCATATATTTT. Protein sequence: CASSQVPLLSGNTIYF.

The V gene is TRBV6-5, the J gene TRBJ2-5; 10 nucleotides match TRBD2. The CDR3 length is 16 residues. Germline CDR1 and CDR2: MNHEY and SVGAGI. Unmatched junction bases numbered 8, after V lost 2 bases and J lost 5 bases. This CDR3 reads CASSYIITSGVETQYF. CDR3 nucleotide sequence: TGTGCCAGCAGTTACATTATTACTAGCGGGGTGGAGACCCAGTACTTC.

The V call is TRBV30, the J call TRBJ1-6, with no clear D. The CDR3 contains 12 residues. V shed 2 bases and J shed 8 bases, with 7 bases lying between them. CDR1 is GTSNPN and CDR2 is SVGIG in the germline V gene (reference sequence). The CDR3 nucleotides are TGTGCCTGGAGTCATTTGTATTCACCCCTCCACTTT. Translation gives CAWSHLYSPLHF.

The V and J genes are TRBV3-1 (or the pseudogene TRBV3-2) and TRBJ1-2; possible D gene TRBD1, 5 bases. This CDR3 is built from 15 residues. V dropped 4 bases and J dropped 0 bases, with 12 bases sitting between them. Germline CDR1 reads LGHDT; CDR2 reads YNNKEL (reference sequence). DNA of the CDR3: TGTGCCAGCAGCCGGGACTATGAGGCTAACTATGGCTACACCTTC. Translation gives CASSRDYEANYGYTF.

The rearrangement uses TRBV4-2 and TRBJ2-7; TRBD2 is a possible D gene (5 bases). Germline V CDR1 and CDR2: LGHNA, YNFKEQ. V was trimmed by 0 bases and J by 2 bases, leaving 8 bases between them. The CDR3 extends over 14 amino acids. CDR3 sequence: CASSQDEGTYEQYF. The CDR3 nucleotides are TGTGCCAGCAGCCAAGATGAGGGTACCTACGAGCAGTACTTC.

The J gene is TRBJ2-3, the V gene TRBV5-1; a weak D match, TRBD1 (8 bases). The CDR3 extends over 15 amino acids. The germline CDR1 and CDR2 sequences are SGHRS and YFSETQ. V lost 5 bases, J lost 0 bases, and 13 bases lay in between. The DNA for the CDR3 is TGCGCCAGCAGGGGAGGGACAGGTAGCACAGATACGCAGTATTTT. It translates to CASRGGTGSTDTQYF.

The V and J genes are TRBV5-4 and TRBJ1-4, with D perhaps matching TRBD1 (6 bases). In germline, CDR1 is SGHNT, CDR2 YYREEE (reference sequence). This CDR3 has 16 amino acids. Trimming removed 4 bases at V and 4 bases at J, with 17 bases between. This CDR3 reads CASSRYSGEYNEKLFF. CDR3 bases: TGTGCCAGCAGCCGATATTCAGGGGAGTATAATGAAAAACTGTTTTTT.

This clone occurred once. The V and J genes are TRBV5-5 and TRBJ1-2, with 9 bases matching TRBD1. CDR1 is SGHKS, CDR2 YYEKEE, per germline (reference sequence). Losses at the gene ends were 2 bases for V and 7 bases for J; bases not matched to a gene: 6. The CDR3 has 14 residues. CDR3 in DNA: TGTGCCAGCAGCTTCTTAACAGGGGGCGGTGGCTACACCTTC. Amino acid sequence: CASSFLTGGGGYTF. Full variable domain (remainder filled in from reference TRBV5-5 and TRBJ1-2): DAGVTQSPTHLIKTRGQQVTLRCSPISGHKSVSWYQQVLGQGPQFIFQYYEKEERGRGNFPDRFSARQFPNYSSELNVNALLLGDSALYLCASSFLTGGGGYTFGSGTRLTVV.

This CDR3 reads CAWSARPSGGYTF. CDR3 DNA sequence: TGTGCCTGGAGTGCCAGGCCGAGTGGTGGCTACACCTTC. This sequence joins TRBV30 and TRBJ1-2; D gene uncertain. This CDR3 spans 13 amino acids. The germline V gene encodes CDR1 GTSNPN and CDR2 SVGIG (reference sequence). V lost 1 base and J 7 bases, leaving 13 bases between the germline ends.

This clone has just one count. The CDR3 sequence: CASRGGGAYEQYF. Written as DNA, the CDR3 is TGTGCCAGCCGCGGGGGAGGGGCCTACGAGCAGTACTTC. The V call is TRBV14, the J call TRBJ2-7; 7 bases agree with TRBD2. The J segment lost 2 bases and the V segment lost 8 bases, leaving 6 bases of the junction unmatched. Germline V CDR1 and CDR2: SGHDN, FVKESK. The CDR3 runs to 13 residues.

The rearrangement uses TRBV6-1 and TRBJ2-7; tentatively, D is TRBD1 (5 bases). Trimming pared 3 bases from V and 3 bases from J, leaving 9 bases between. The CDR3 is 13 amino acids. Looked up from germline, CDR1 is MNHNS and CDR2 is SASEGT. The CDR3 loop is CASSDREIYEQYF. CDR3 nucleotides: TGTGCCAGCAGTGACAGGGAAATCTACGAGCAGTACTTC.

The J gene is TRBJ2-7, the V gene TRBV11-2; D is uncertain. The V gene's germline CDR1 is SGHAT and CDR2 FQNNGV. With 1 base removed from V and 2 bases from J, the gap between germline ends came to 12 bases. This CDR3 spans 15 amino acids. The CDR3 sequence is CASSLGQIRTYEQYF. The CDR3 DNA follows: TGTGCCAGCAGCTTAGGCCAGATACGTACCTACGAGCAGTACTTC.

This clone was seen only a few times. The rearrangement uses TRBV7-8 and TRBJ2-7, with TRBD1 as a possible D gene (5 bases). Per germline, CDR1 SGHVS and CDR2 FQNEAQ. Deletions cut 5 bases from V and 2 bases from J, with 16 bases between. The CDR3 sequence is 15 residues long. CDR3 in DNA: TGTGCCAGCAGCCCTCCCTGGGGCTCGGCCTACGAGCAGTACTTC. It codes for CASSPPWGSAYEQYF.

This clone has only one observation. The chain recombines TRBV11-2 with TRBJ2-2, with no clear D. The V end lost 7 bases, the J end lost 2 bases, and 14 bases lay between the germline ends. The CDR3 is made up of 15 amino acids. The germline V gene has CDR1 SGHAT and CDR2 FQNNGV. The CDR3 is CASTPASGNTGELFF. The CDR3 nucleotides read TGTGCCAGCACCCCGGCTTCAGGAAACACCGGGGAGCTGTTTTTT.